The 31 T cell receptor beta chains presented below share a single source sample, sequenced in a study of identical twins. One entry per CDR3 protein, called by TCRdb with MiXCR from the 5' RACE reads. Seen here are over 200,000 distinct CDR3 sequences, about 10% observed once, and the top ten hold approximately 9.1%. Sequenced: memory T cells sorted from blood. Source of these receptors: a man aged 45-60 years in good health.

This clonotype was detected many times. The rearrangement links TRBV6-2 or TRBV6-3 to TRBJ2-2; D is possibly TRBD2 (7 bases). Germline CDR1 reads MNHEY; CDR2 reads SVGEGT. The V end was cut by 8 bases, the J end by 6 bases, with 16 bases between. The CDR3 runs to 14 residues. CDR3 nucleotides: TGTGCCAGCGAGTGGGGGGGCGCGTCCGGGGAGCTGTTTTTT. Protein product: CASEWGGASGELFF.

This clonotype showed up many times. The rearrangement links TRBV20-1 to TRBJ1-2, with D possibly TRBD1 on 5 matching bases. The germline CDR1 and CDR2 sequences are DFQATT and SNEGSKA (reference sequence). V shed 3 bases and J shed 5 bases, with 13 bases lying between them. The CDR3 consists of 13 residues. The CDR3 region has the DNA TGCAGTGCTAGTGGCGGAAGGGGTTATGGCTACACCTTC. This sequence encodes CSASGGRGYGYTF.

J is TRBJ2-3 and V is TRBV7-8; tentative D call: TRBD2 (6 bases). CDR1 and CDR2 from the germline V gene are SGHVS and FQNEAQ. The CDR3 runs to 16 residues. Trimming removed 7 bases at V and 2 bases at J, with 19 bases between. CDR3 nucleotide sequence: TGTGCCAGCACCTCCCGGGGGACGGGGCCCACAGATACGCAGTATTTT. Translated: CASTSRGTGPTDTQYF.

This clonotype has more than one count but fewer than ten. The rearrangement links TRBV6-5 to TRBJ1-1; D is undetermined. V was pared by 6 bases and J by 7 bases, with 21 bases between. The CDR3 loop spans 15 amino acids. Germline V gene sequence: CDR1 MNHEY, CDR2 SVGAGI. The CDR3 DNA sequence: TGTGCCAGCAGGTACGGGTCGGGGAGTCCCTTTGAAGCTTTCTTT. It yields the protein CASRYGSGSPFEAFF.

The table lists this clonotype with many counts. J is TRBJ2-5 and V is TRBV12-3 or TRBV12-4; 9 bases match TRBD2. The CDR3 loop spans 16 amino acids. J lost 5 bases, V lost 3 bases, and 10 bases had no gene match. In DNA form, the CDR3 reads TGTGCCAGCAGTTTTGGTCTTAGCGGGGGAATGGAGACCCAGTACTTC. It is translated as CASSFGLSGGMETQYF.

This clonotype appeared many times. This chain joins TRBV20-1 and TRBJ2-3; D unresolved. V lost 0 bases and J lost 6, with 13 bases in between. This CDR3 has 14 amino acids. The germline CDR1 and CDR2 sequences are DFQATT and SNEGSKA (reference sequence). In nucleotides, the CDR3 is TGCAGTGCTAGAGATAGGATGCTCGGGGATACGCAGTATTTT. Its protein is CSARDRMLGDTQYF.

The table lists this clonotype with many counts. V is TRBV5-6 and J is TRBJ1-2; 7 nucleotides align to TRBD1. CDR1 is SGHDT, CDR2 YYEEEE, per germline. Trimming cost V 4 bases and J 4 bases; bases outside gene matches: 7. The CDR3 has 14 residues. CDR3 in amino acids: CASSPGGTAYGYTF. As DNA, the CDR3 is TGTGCCAGCAGCCCTGGCGGGACAGCCTATGGCTACACCTTC.

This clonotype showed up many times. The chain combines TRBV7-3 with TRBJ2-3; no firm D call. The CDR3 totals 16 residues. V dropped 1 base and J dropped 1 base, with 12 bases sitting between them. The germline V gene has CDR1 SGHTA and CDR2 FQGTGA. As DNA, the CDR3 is TGTGCCAGCAGCTTAAGTTCGGGCCTTGGCACAGATACGCAGTATTTT. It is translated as CASSLSSGLGTDTQYF.

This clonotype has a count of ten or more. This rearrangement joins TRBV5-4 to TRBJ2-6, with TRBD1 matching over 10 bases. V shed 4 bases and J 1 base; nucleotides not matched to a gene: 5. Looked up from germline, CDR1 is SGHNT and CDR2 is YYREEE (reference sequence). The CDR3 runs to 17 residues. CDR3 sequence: CASSPGQGRSGANVLTF. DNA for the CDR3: TGTGCCAGCAGCCCGGGACAGGGGAGGTCTGGGGCCAACGTCCTGACTTTC.

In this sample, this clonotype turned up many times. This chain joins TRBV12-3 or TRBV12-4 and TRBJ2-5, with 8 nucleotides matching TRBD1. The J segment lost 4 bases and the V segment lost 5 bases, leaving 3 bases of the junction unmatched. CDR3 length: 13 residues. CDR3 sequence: CASSPGGAETQYF. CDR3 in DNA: TGTGCCAGCAGTCCAGGGGGCGCAGAGACCCAGTACTTC.

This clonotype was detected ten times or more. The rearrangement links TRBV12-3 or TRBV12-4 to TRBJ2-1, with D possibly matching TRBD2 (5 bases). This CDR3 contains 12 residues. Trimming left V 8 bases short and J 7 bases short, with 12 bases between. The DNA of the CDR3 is TGTGCCAGCGAGGGTAGTAAGAATGAGCAGTTCTTC. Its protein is CASEGSKNEQFF.

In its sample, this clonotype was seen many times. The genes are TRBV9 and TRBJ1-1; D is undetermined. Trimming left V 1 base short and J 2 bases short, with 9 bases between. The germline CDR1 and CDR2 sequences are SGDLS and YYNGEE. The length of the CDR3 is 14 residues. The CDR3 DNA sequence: TGTGCCAGCAGCGTACGCCCAAGTAACACTGAAGCTTTCTTT. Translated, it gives CASSVRPSNTEAFF. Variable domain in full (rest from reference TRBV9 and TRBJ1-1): DSGVTQTPKHLITATGQRVTLRCSPRSGDLSVYWYQQSLDQGLQFLIQYYNGEERAKGNILERFSAQQFPDLHSELNLSSLELGDSALYFCASSVRPSNTEAFFGQGTRLTVV.

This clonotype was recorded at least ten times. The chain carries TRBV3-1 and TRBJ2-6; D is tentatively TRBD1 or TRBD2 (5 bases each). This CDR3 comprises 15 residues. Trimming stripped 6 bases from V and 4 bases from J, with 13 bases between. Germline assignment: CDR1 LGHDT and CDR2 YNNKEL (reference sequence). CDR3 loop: CASSRAGTGANVLTF. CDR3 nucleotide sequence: TGTGCCAGCAGTCGAGCAGGGACCGGGGCCAACGTCCTGACTTTC.

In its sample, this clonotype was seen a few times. CDR3 residues: CASTRPPLGQFF. The CDR3 DNA reads TGTGCCAGCACCCGACCACCTCTCGGGCAGTTCTTC. The chain employs TRBV2 and TRBJ2-1; no definite D call. The length of the CDR3 is 12 residues. CDR1 is SNHLY and CDR2 is FYNNEI in the germline V gene. Trimming took 7 bases from V and 12 from J, leaving 16 bases between them. The full variable domain, in which reference TRBV2 and TRBJ2-1 provide the parts outside the CDR3, is EPEVTQTPSHQVTQMGQEVILRCVPISNHLYFYWYRQILGQKVEFLVSFYNNEISEKSEIFDDQFSVERPDGSNFTLKIRSTKLEDSAMYFCASTRPPLGQFFGPGTRLTVL.

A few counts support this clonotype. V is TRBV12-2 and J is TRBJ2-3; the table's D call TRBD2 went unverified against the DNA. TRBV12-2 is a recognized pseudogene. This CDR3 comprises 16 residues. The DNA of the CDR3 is TGTGCAAGTCGCTTAGGACTAGCGGGAACCACAGATACGCAGTATTTT. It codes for CASRLGLAGTTDTQYF.

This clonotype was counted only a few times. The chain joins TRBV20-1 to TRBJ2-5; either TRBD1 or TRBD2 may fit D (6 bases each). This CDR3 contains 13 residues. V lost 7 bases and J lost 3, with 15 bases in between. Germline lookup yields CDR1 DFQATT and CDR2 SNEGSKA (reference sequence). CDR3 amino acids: CSVGGGTEETQYF. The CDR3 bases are TGCAGTGTTGGAGGGGGGACCGAAGAGACCCAGTACTTC.

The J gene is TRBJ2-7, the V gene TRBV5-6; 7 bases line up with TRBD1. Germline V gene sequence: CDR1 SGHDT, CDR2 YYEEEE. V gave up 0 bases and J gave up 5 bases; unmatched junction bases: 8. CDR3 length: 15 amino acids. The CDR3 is CASSLGRGRFDEQYF. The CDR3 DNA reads TGTGCCAGCAGCTTGGGAAGGGGGCGCTTCGACGAGCAGTACTTC.

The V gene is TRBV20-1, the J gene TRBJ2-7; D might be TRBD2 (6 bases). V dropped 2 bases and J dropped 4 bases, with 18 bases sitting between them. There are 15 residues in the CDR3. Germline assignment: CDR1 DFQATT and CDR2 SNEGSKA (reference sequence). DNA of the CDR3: TGCAGTGCTAGATTATCGCGGGATCACAATTACGAGCAGTACTTC. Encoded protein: CSARLSRDHNYEQYF.

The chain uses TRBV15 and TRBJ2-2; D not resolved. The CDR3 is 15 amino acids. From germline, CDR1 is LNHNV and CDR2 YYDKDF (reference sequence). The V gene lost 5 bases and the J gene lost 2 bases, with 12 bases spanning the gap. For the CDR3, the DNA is TGTGCCACCAGCCCGCGTCAGGTTAACACCGGGGAGCTGTTTTTT. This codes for CATSPRQVNTGELFF.

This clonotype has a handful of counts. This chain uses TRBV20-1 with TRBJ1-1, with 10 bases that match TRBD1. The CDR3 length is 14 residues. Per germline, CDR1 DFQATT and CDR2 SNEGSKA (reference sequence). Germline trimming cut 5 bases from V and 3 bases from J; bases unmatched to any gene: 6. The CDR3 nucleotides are TGCAGTGCTCGACAGGGGGCGGTGGACACTGAAGCTTTCTTT. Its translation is CSARQGAVDTEAFF.

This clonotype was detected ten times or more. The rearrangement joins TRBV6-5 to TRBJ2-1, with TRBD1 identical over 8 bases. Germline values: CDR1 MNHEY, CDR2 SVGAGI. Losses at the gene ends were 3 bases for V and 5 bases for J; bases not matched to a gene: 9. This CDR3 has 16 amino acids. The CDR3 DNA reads TGTGCCAGCAGTTATTACCAGGGGGCGCCGGACAATGAGCAGTTCTTC. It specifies CASSYYQGAPDNEQFF.

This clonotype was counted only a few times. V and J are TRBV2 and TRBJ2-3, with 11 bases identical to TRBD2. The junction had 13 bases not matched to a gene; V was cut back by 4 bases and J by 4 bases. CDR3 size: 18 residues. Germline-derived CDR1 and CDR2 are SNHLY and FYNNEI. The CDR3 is CASSGGTSGALKADTQYF. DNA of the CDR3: TGTGCCAGCAGTGGTGGGACTAGCGGTGCACTTAAGGCAGATACGCAGTATTTT.

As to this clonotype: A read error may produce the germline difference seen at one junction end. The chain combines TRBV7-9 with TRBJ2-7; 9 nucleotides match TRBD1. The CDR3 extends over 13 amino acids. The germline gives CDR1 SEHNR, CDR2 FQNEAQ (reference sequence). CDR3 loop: CASSPGTGRLGNF. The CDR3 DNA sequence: TGTGCCAGCAGTCCCGGGACAGGGCGACTTGGGAACTTC.

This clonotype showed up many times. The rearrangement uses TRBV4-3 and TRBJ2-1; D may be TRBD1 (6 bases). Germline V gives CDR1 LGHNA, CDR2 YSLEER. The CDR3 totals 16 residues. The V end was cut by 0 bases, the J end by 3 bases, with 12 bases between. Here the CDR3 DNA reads TGCGCCAGCAGCCAAGATTTAACAGGGAGCTACAATGAGCAGTTCTTC. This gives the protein CASSQDLTGSYNEQFF.

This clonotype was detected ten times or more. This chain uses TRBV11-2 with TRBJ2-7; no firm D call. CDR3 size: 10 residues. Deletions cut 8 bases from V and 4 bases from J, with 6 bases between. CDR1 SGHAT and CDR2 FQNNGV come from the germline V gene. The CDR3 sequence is CASGKYEQYF. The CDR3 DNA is TGTGCCAGCGGGAAATACGAGCAGTACTTC.

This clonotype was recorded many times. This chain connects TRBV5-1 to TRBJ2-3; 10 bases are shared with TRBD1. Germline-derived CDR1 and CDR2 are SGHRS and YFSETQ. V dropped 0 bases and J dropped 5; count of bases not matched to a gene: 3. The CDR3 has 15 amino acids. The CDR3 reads CASSLGQGAVDTQYF. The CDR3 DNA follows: TGCGCCAGCAGCTTGGGACAGGGGGCCGTAGATACGCAGTATTTT.

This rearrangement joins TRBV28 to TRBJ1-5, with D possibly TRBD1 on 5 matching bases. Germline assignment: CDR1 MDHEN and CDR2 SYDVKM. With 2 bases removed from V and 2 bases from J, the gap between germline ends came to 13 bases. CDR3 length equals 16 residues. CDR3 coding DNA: TGTGCCAGCAGTTTACTGGGCAGGGTAGGCAATCAGCCCCAGCATTTT. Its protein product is CASSLLGRVGNQPQHF. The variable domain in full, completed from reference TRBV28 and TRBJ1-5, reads DVKVTQSSRYLVKRTGEKVFLECVQDMDHENMFWYRQDPGLGLRLIYFSYDVKMKEKGDIPEGYSVSREKKERFSLILESASTNQTSMYLCASSLLGRVGNQPQHFGDGTRLSIL.

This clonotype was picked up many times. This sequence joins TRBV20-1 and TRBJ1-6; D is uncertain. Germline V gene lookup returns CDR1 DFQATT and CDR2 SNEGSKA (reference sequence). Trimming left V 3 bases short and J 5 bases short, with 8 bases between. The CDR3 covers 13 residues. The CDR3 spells CSARGVNNSPLHF. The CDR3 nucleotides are TGCAGTGCTAGGGGAGTGAATAATTCACCCCTCCACTTT.

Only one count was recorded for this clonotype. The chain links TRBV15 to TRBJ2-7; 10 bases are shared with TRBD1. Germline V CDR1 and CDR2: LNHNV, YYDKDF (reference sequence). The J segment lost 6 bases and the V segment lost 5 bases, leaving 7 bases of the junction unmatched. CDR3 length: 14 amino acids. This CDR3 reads CATSRDRGRGEQYF. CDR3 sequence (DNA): TGTGCCACCAGCCGTGACAGGGGGCGCGGCGAGCAGTACTTC.

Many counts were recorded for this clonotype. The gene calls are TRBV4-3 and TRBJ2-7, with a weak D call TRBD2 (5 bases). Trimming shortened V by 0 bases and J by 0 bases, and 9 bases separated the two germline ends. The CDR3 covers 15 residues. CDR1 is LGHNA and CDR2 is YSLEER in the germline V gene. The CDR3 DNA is TGCGCCAGCAGCCAAGATCGAGGGTTCTCCTACGAGCAGTACTTC. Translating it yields CASSQDRGFSYEQYF.

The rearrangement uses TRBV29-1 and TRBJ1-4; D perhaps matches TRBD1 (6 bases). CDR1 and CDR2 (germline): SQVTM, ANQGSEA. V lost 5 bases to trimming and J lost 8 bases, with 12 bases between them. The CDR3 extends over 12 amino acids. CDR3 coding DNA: TGCAGCGTTTCAAAAGGGGGGGAAAAACTGTTTTTT. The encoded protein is CSVSKGGEKLFF.